Here is one TCR beta chain with its context. This sample is part of a study of shared clonotypes between healthy human individuals. Germline values: CDR1 SGHRS, CDR2 YFSETQ. J lost 3 bases, V lost 1 base, and 4 bases had no gene match. The CDR3 spans 15 residues. Generated by immunoSEQ multiplex PCR, the TCRdb table keeps only in-frame clones and is missing some. The table includes just over 2,000,000 clones, roughly 94% detected once. The sample was naive CD4+ T cells sorted from blood. Subset meaning: CD45RA+ positively selected. The clonotype originates from a man between 18 and 29 years old in good health. V is TRBV5-1 and J is TRBJ1-1, with 9 bases identical to TRBD1. The CDR3 here is CASSLSGTGYTEAFF. The DNA for the CDR3 is TGCGCCAGCAGCTTGAGTGGGACAGGGTACACTGAAGCTTTCTTT.